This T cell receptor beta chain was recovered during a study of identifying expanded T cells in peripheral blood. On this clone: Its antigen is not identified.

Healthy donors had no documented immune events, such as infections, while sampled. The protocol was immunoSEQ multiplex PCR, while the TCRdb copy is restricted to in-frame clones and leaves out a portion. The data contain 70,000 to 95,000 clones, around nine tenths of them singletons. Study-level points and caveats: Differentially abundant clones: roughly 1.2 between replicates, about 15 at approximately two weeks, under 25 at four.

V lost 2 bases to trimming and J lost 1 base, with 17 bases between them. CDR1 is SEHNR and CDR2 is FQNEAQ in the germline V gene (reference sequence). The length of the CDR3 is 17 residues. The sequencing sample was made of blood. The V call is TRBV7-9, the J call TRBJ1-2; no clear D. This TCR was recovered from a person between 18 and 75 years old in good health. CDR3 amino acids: CASSLLPGGVGNYGYTF. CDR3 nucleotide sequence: TGTGCCAGCAGCTTATTACCAGGCGGCGTCGGTAACTATGGCTACACCTTC.